Presented here are 24 T cell receptor beta chains from one specimen sequenced in a study of T cells in Graves' hyperthyroidism and ophthalmopathy. TCR beta CDR3 sequences were amplified from RNA transcripts. The HTBI primer set served for first-round RT-PCR of the TCR CDR3. TCRdb analysed the multiplex PCR reads with MiXCR anew, one entry per CDR3 protein. The table includes over 400,000 distinct CDR3 sequences, 14% to 15% detected once. The sample consisted of blood. These receptors were taken from a man between 18 and 29 years old with Graves' ophthalmopathy.

This clonotype was counted at least ten times. The rearrangement uses TRBV11-2 and TRBJ2-5; 9 nucleotides align to TRBD1. CDR3 size: 14 residues. J lost 6 bases, V lost 1 base, and 3 bases had no gene match. In germline, CDR1 is SGHAT, CDR2 FQNNGV. The CDR3: CASSLGQGGQTQYF. The CDR3 DNA follows: TGTGCCAGCAGCTTAGGACAGGGGGGGCAGACCCAGTACTTC. The full variable domain, rest sourced from reference TRBV11-2 and TRBJ2-5, is EAGVAQSPRYKIIEKRQSVAFWCNPISGHATLYWYQQILGQGPKLLIQFQNNGVVDDSQLPKDRFSAERLKGVDSTLKIQPAKLEDSAVYLCASSLGQGGQTQYFGPGTRLLVL.

At least ten counts were recorded for this clonotype. This chain uses TRBV5-1 with TRBJ2-7; no reliable D call. This CDR3 has 11 amino acids. Trimming removed 7 bases from V and 7 bases from J, with 12 bases in between. The V gene's germline CDR1 is SGHRS and CDR2 YFSETQ. The CDR3 is CASPQRREQYF. In DNA, the CDR3 is TGCGCCAGCCCTCAACGTCGGGAGCAGTACTTC.

This clonotype was seen repeatedly, ten times or more. The gene calls are TRBV7-9 and TRBJ1-2; TRBD1 matches at 7 bases. V lost 5 bases to trimming and J lost 0 bases; unmatched junction nucleotides: 3. This CDR3 spans 14 amino acids. The germline gives CDR1 SEHNR, CDR2 FQNEAQ (reference sequence). CDR3 loop: CASSAGQTNYGYTF. The DNA of the CDR3 is TGTGCCAGCAGCGCGGGACAGACTAACTATGGCTACACCTTC.

This chain uses TRBV29-1 with TRBJ1-2; no clear D gene. The length of the CDR3 is 12 residues. CDR1 is SQVTM and CDR2 is ANQGSEA in the germline V gene. Trimming took off 3 bases at V and 2 bases at J, with 7 bases between the two ends. The CDR3 protein is CSVEWNNYGYTF. Here the CDR3 DNA reads TGCAGCGTTGAGTGGAACAACTATGGCTACACCTTC.

Concerning this clonotype: A clone one base away is much larger, so this may be a read error. The chain has TRBV5-1 and TRBJ1-1, with 8 bases identical to TRBD1. Germline lookup yields CDR1 SGHRS and CDR2 YFSETQ. The CDR3 loop spans 16 amino acids. Here the CDR3 DNA reads TGCGCCAGCAGCTTGGTCCAGGGGGCAAAGAACACTGAAGCTTCCTTT. Residues: CASSLVQGAKNTEASF. Variable domain in full (rest from reference TRBV5-1 and TRBJ1-1): KAGVTQTPRYLIKTRGQQVTLSCSPISGHRSVSWYQQTPGQGLQFLFEYFSETQRNKGNFPGRFSGRQFSNSRSEMNVSTLELGDSALYLCASSLVQGAKNTEASFGQGTRLTVV.

This clonotype has ten or more counts. The chain combines TRBV12-3 or TRBV12-4 with TRBJ1-2; D is unclear. Between the trimmed V and J ends, which lost 7 bases and 1 base, there was a span of 7 bases. CDR3 size: 12 residues. The chain's CDR3 is CASNSDNYGYTF. The CDR3 DNA reads as TGTGCCAGCAACAGCGATAACTATGGCTACACCTTC.

This clonotype was detected many times. This rearrangement joins TRBV5-6 to TRBJ1-3, with D unclear. The ends were cut back, 0 bases at V and 3 bases at J, with 4 bases in the middle. CDR3 length: 13 amino acids. Per germline, CDR1 SGHDT and CDR2 YYEEEE. The CDR3 here is CASSLVVGNTIYF. For the CDR3, the DNA is TGTGCCAGCAGCTTGGTAGTTGGAAACACCATATATTTT.

This clonotype was detected a few times. The CDR3 sequence: CASSQRPGTPNYGYTF. The CDR3 DNA reads as TGTGCCAGCTCCCAACGGCCCGGGACACCAAACTATGGCTACACCTTC. The rearrangement uses TRBV18 and TRBJ1-2, with D perhaps TRBD1 (6 bases). V lost 6 bases and J lost 2, with 19 bases in between. CDR3 size: 16 residues. In germline, CDR1 is KGHSH, CDR2 LQKENI.

There are many counts of this clonotype. The chain uses TRBV7-8 and TRBJ2-7; D call uncertain. Between the trimmed V and J ends, which lost 2 bases and 2 bases, there was a span of 13 bases. The V gene's germline CDR1 is SGHVS and CDR2 FQNEAQ. The CDR3 is 15 amino acids. This CDR3 reads CASSLFQNRPYEQYF. CDR3 coding DNA: TGTGCCAGCAGCTTATTCCAAAACCGACCCTACGAGCAGTACTTC. Supplemented by reference TRBV7-8 and TRBJ2-7, the full variable domain reads GAGVSQSPRYKVAKRGQDVALRCDPISGHVSLFWYQQALGQGPEFLTYFQNEAQLDKSGLPSDRFFAERPEGSVSTLKIQRTQQEDSAVYLCASSLFQNRPYEQYFGPGTRLTVT.

This clonotype showed up many times. The chain links TRBV2 to TRBJ1-2; no firm D call. V was pared by 3 bases and J by 1 base, with 6 bases between. Germline CDR1 and CDR2: SNHLY and FYNNEI. The CDR3 has 13 amino acids. In DNA, the CDR3 is TGTGCCAGCAGTGAGGATTTTAACTATGGCTACACCTTC. Translated: CASSEDFNYGYTF.

This clonotype was recorded at least ten times. The chain employs TRBV11-2 and TRBJ2-2; no definite D call. CDR3 length: 14 amino acids. Germline CDR1 is SGHAT and CDR2 is FQNNGV. V was cut by 1 base and J by 2 bases, with 5 bases left in between. The CDR3 nucleotides read TGTGCCAGCAGCTTAGTAAAAAACACCGGGGAGCTGTTTTTT. It specifies CASSLVKNTGELFF.

This clonotype was seen repeatedly, ten times or more. V usage is TRBV7-8 and J usage is TRBJ2-1; maybe TRBD2 (5 bases). This CDR3 contains 15 residues. The germline V and J ends were trimmed by 1 base and 2 bases, with 9 bases remaining between them. The germline gives CDR1 SGHVS, CDR2 FQNEAQ. The CDR3 region is CASSLGGIAYNEQFF. The CDR3 nucleotides read TGTGCCAGCAGCTTAGGAGGGATTGCCTACAATGAGCAGTTCTTC.

This clonotype appeared many times. The chain uses TRBV12-3 or TRBV12-4 and TRBJ2-7; 11 bases match TRBD2. The V and J ends lost 6 bases and 3 bases, in that order; junction bases with no gene match: 4. The CDR3 has 14 residues. The CDR3 DNA sequence: TGTGCCAGCAGCGCCGGGACTAGCGGCTACGAGCAGTACTTC. Its protein product is CASSAGTSGYEQYF.

As concerns this clonotype: This may be a read error: a much more frequent sequence differs by one nucleotide. Here the CDR3 omits its conserved ending phenylalanine or tryptophan, so a read error is the likely source. The chain employs TRBV6-5 and TRBJ1-2; unclear D gene. The germline gives CDR1 MNHEY, CDR2 SVGAGI. The V and J ends lost 0 bases and 2 bases respectively, with 10 bases between them. This CDR3 is built from 15 residues. The CDR3 here is CASSYSPLANYGYTS. Written as DNA, the CDR3 is TGTGCCAGCAGTTACTCGCCTCTGGCAAACTATGGCTACACCTCC.

Comment on this clonotype: The CDR3 end shows no conserved phenylalanine or tryptophan, and so a read error is likely. The chain joins TRBV5-5 to TRBJ1-6, with 9 bases aligning to TRBD1. The V and J ends lost 2 bases and 3 bases, in that order; junction bases with no gene match: 6. From germline, CDR1 is SGHKS and CDR2 YYEKEE (reference sequence). The CDR3 sequence is 17 residues long. CDR3 DNA sequence: TGTGCCAGCAGCTTTACCGGGACAGGGAGCTATAATTCACCCCTCCACCTT. Its protein product is CASSFTGTGSYNSPLHL.

This clonotype has just a few counts. The gene calls are TRBV7-2 and TRBJ2-7, with 8 bases that match TRBD2. Germline loops: CDR1 SGHTA, CDR2 FQGNSA. The CDR3 loop spans 15 amino acids. With V trimmed by 5 bases and J by 5 bases, 11 bases remained unmatched. Here the CDR3 DNA reads TGTGCCAGCAGCCGGGGGGGCGGGAGATCGAACGAGCAGTACTTC. The encoded protein is CASSRGGGRSNEQYF.

This clonotype was seen ten or more times. The chain links TRBV7-2 to TRBJ2-1; D not certain. V shed 3 bases and J shed 5 bases, with 11 bases lying between them. The CDR3 totals 14 residues. Germline loops: CDR1 SGHTA, CDR2 FQGNSA. CDR3 sequence (DNA): TGTGCCAGCAGCTTCGGGCCTCGAAACAATGAGCAGTTCTTC. Protein product: CASSFGPRNNEQFF.

The sample holds many counts of this clonotype. This chain links TRBV6-1 with TRBJ1-1, with 8 bases lining up with TRBD1. V shed 3 bases and J 4 bases; nucleotides not matched to a gene: 7. CDR1 is MNHNS and CDR2 is SASEGT in the germline V gene. This CDR3 spans 15 amino acids. The CDR3 region is CASSEEQGAVTEAFF. CDR3 DNA: TGTGCCAGCAGTGAGGAGCAGGGGGCCGTCACTGAAGCTTTCTTT.

This clonotype came up many times. This rearrangement joins TRBV18 to TRBJ2-7; D unclear. Germline V gene lookup returns CDR1 KGHSH and CDR2 LQKENI. Trimming removed 2 bases from V and 3 bases from J, with 11 bases in between. There are 14 residues in the CDR3. The CDR3 DNA is TGTGCCAGCTCACCAAGGTTTGGGGACTACGAGCAGTACTTC. This gives the protein CASSPRFGDYEQYF.

Comments on this clonotype: The junction does not match germline at one end; this may be a read error. The rearrangement uses TRBV5-8 and TRBJ2-7; no firm D call. The CDR3 contains 13 residues. The germline CDR1 and CDR2 sequences are SGHTS and YDEGEE. The CDR3 DNA follows: TGTGCCGGCAGCTTGGGGTCGTTCTACGAGCAGTACTTC. It is translated as CAGSLGSFYEQYF.

This clonotype was seen a handful of times. This may be a read error, as it is one base from a much larger clone. The gene calls are TRBV24-1 and TRBJ2-3, with a tentative D call TRBD2 (5 bases). This CDR3 spans 13 amino acids. Trimming stripped 4 bases from V and 8 bases from J, with 12 bases between. Germline V gene data show CDR1 as KGHDR and CDR2 as SFDVKD. CDR3 protein: CATSEQRAGTQYF. Here the CDR3 DNA reads TGTGCCACCAGTGAGCAGAGGGCTGGTACGCAGTATTTT.

This clonotype was detected many times. J is TRBJ1-5 and V is TRBV3-1; 8 nucleotides line up with TRBD1. CDR3 size: 15 residues. CDR1 and CDR2 from the germline V gene are LGHDT and YNNKEL (reference sequence). V gave up 2 bases and J gave up 3 bases; unmatched junction bases: 3. CDR3 DNA: TGTGCCAGCAGCCAATCACAGGGGGTCAATCAGCCCCAGCATTTT. Its translation: CASSQSQGVNQPQHF.

This clonotype was seen a few times. Compared with germline, one end of the junction differs, possibly owing to a read error. The V call is TRBV7-8, the J call TRBJ2-5; unclear D gene. Per the germline V gene, CDR1 is SGHVS and CDR2 is FQNEAQ. The CDR3 sequence is 11 residues long. CDR3 amino acids: CASSLEADANF. The CDR3 nucleotides read TGTGCCAGCAGCTTAGAGGCCGACGCGAACTTC. Variable domain in full (rest from reference TRBV7-8 and TRBJ2-5): GAGVSQSPRYKVAKRGQDVALRCDPISGHVSLFWYQQALGQGPEFLTYFQNEAQLDKSGLPSDRFFAERPEGSVSTLKIQRTQQEDSAVYLCASSLEADANFGPGTRLLVL.

V is TRBV19 and J is TRBJ2-2; D tentatively fits TRBD1 or TRBD2 (6 bases each). Germline V gene data show CDR1 as LNHDA and CDR2 as SQIVND (reference sequence). The CDR3 contains 13 residues. The ends were cut back, 6 bases at V and 10 bases at J, with 15 bases in the middle. The CDR3 sequence: CASSVGGLLELFF. The CDR3 coding sequence is TGTGCCAGTAGCGTAGGGGGGCTTTTGGAGCTGTTTTTT. Based on the CDR3 plus reference TRBV19 and TRBJ2-2, the full variable domain is DGGITQSPKYLFRKEGQNVTLSCEQNLNHDAMYWYRQDPGQGLRLIYYSQIVNDFQKGDIAEGYSVSREKKESFPLTVTSAQKNPTAFYLCASSVGGLLELFFGEGSRLTVL.